The 14 T cell receptor beta chains presented below share a single source sample, sequenced in a study of T cell responses to AZD1222 COVID-19 vaccine. Assay: immunoSEQ multiplex PCR; the TCRdb copy retains only in-frame clones and omits some. The sample yields 60,000 to 80,000 clones, approximately 85% seen once. This specimen consisted of peripheral blood, obtained on day 0 of AZD1222 vaccination. The receptor source for this set is an adult in good health.

This chain joins TRBV3-1 (or the pseudogene TRBV3-2) and TRBJ2-1, with 10 nucleotides matching TRBD2. Germline CDR1 and CDR2: LGHDT and YNNKEL (reference sequence). V lost 0 bases to trimming and J lost 7 bases; unmatched junction nucleotides: 9. The CDR3 is 17 amino acids. The CDR3 loop is CASSQEASGGARNEQFF. The CDR3 coding sequence is TGTGCCAGCAGCCAAGAGGCTAGCGGGGGCGCGAGGAATGAGCAGTTCTTC.

About this clone: At one end the junction does not follow the germline gene, possibly because of a read error. V gene TRBV6-6 combines with J gene TRBJ2-7; a possible D gene is TRBD2 (6 bases). This CDR3 spans 14 amino acids. Germline V gene lookup returns CDR1 MNHNY and CDR2 SVGAGI (reference sequence). CDR3 loop: CASSYSHGGPSEPF. CDR3 coding DNA: TGTGCCAGCAGTTACTCGCACGGGGGTCCTAGCGAGCCCTTC.

The chain uses TRBV7-6 and TRBJ2-3; D is undetermined. Trimming pared 5 bases from V and 3 bases from J, leaving 15 bases between. The CDR3 is 15 residues long. Germline CDR1 and CDR2: SGHVS and FNYEAQ. This chain's CDR3 is CASSQTVPRTDTQYF. In nucleotides, the CDR3 is TGTGCCAGCAGCCAAACGGTCCCAAGAACAGATACGCAGTATTTT. Based on the CDR3 plus reference TRBV7-6 and TRBJ2-3, the full variable domain is GAGVSQSPRYKVTKRGQDVALRCDPISGHVSLYWYRQALGQGPEFLTYFNYEAQQDKSGLPNDRFSAERPEGSISTLTIQRTEQRDSAMYRCASSQTVPRTDTQYFGPGTRLTVL.

The chain recombines TRBV29-1 with TRBJ1-2, with D unresolved. Germline CDR1 reads SQVTM; CDR2 reads ANQGSEA. Trimming pared 0 bases from V and 4 bases from J, leaving 12 bases between. The CDR3 is made up of 14 amino acids. The CDR3 protein is CSVEEGGRVYGYTF. The CDR3 DNA is TGCAGCGTTGAAGAGGGAGGCAGAGTCTATGGCTACACCTTC.

This clone was seen just once. The chain links TRBV10-1 to TRBJ2-3, with D perhaps being TRBD1 or TRBD2 (5 bases each). The V gene lost 0 bases and the J gene lost 2 bases, with 9 bases spanning the gap. The CDR3 consists of 15 residues. Germline V CDR1 and CDR2: WNHNN, SYGVQD (reference sequence). CDR3 sequence: CASSESFGATDTQYF. The CDR3 DNA is TGCGCCAGCAGTGAGTCGTTCGGGGCCACAGATACGCAGTATTTT.

The chain has TRBV7-2 and TRBJ1-4, with a possible D match to TRBD1 (5 bases). V was trimmed by 1 base and J by 0 bases, leaving 6 bases between them. There are 15 residues in the CDR3. Germline loops: CDR1 SGHTA, CDR2 FQGNSA. The CDR3 nucleotides read TGTGCCAGCAGCTTAGGGGGCCCAACTAATGAAAAACTGTTTTTT. Protein sequence: CASSLGGPTNEKLFF. The variable domain in full, with the rest retrieved from reference TRBV7-2 and TRBJ1-4, is GAGVSQSPSNKVTEKGKDVELRCDPISGHTALYWYRQSLGQGLEFLIYFQGNSAPDKSGLPSDRFSAERTGGSVSTLTIQRTQQEDSAVYLCASSLGGPTNEKLFFGSGTQLSVL.

The genes are TRBV5-1 and TRBJ1-2; D not resolved. CDR3 length: 12 amino acids. In germline, CDR1 is SGHRS, CDR2 YFSETQ. The V end lost 0 bases, the J end lost 6 bases, and 6 bases lay between the germline ends. DNA of the CDR3: TGCGCCAGCAGCTTGGGTGGGGATGGCTACACCTTC. This gives the protein CASSLGGDGYTF.

The rearrangement joins TRBV28 to TRBJ1-1; D unresolved. The CDR3 runs to 14 residues. Between the trimmed V and J ends, which lost 8 bases and 3 bases, there was a span of 16 bases. Germline V CDR1 and CDR2: MDHEN, SYDVKM. CDR3: CASAYPGMDTEAFF. The CDR3 DNA reads TGTGCCAGCGCATATCCCGGGATGGACACTGAAGCTTTCTTT.

The CDR3 bases are TGTGCCAGCAGCCTCTATCTTCACACTGAAGCTTTCTTT. As protein: CASSLYLHTEAFF. The rearrangement links TRBV6-5 to TRBJ1-1; no reliable D call. Trimming left V 6 bases short and J 3 bases short, with 11 bases between. The CDR3 is 13 residues long. Germline V gene lookup returns CDR1 MNHEY and CDR2 SVGAGI.

This chain uses TRBV9 with TRBJ1-4, with 7 bases that match TRBD1. The J segment lost 8 bases and the V segment lost 4 bases, leaving 8 bases of the junction unmatched. Germline assignment: CDR1 SGDLS and CDR2 YYNGEE. The CDR3 has 14 residues. The CDR3 protein is CASSITGAREKLFF. CDR3 coding DNA: TGTGCCAGCAGCATAACAGGGGCGCGGGAAAAACTGTTTTTT. The full variable domain, completed using reference TRBV9 and TRBJ1-4, is DSGVTQTPKHLITATGQRVTLRCSPRSGDLSVYWYQQSLDQGLQFLIQYYNGEERAKGNILERFSAQQFPDLHSELNLSSLELGDSALYFCASSITGAREKLFFGSGTQLSVL.

The chain is built from TRBV27 and TRBJ1-6, with 12 bases aligning to TRBD1. With V trimmed by 6 bases and J by 10 bases, 10 bases remained unmatched. This CDR3 comprises 16 residues. Germline CDR1 is MNHEY and CDR2 is SMNVEV (reference sequence). CDR3 region: CASRGGTGGSGSPLHF. The CDR3 DNA is TGTGCCAGCAGGGGGGGGACAGGGGGCTCTGGGTCACCCCTCCACTTT.

This chain uses TRBV7-9 with TRBJ2-7; 7 positions match TRBD2. This CDR3 region has 12 residues. V shed 5 bases, J shed 6 bases, and the junction held 4 bases outside the gene matches. CDR1 is SEHNR and CDR2 is FQNEAQ in the germline V gene (reference sequence). The DNA for the CDR3 is TGTGCCAGCAGCCTCATAGCGGGCGAGCAGTACTTC. Translating it yields CASSLIAGEQYF.

The chain links TRBV9 to TRBJ2-1, with a weak D call TRBD1 (6 bases). Trimming removed 0 bases from V and 10 bases from J, with 14 bases in between. In germline, CDR1 is SGDLS, CDR2 YYNGEE. CDR3 length: 14 residues. For the CDR3, the DNA is TGTGCCAGCAGCGTAGCTTCAGGGCAGGGGGAGCAGTTCTTC. It specifies CASSVASGQGEQFF.

Only a few counts were recorded for this clone. The CDR3 loop reads CASSQDRRGNEQYF. The DNA for the CDR3 is TGTGCCAGCAGCCAAGATCGCAGGGGAAACGAGCAGTACTTC. The chain carries TRBV4-2 and TRBJ2-7, with a tentative D call TRBD1 (6 bases). The CDR3 loop spans 14 amino acids. Trimming removed 0 bases at V and 5 bases at J, with 11 bases between. Per germline, CDR1 LGHNA and CDR2 YNFKEQ.